This T cell receptor beta chain was recovered during a study of blood T cell repertoires in COVID-19. This CDR3 region has 16 residues. Germline CDR1 is MNHEY and CDR2 is SMNVEV (reference sequence). The junction had 8 bases not matched to a gene; V was cut back by 3 bases and J by 4 bases. This clone has just one count. In Seattle, patients joined the study during active infection and were tracked longitudinally. In the authors' workflow: Researchers report that nucleated cell counts were estimated from reference gene primer amplification. Profiled with immunoSEQ multiplex PCR; TCRdb holds only in-frame clones, not every one. V and J calls and clone size are given by that table; D and trimming were obtained from the DNA. The sample lists under 250,000 clones, roughly 80% occurring once.

The receptor comes from a woman between 65 and 79 years old with COVID-19, enrolled during active disease. Sequenced: peripheral blood. This chain links TRBV27 with TRBJ2-1, with TRBD2 matching over 8 bases. The CDR3 coding sequence is TGTGCCAGCAGTTTCCCCGGGAGGGGGGGGTACAATGAGCAGTTCTTC. Residues: CASSFPGRGGYNEQFF.